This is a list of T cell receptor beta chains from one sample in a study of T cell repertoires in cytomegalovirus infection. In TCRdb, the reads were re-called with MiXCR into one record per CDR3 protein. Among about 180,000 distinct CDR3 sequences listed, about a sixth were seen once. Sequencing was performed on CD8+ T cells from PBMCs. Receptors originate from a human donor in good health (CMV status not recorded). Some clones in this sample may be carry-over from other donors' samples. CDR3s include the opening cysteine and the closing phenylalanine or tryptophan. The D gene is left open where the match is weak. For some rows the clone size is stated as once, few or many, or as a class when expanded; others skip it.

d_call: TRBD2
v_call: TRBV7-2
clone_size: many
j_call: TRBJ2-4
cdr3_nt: TGTGCCAGCAGCTTTTTGCAAAGATGGGGAAGGGAGGGCTTC
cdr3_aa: CASSFLQRWGREGF

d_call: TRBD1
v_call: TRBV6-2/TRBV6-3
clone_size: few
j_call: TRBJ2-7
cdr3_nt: TGTGCCAGCAGGGGACAGGGGGCCCACGAGCAGTACTTC
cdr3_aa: CASRGQGAHEQYF

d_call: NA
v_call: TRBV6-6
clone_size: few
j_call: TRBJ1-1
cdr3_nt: TGTGCCAGCAGGGTATCTATCAGGGAGTCGACTGAAGCTTTCTTT
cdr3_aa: CASRVSIRESTEAFF

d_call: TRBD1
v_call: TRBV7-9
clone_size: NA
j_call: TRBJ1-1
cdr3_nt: TGTGCCAGCAGCTCCCGCGACAGGGGATATGCTTTCTTT
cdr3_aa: CASSSRDRGYAFF

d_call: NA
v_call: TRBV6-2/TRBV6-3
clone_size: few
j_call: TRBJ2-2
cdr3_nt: TGTGCCAGCAGTATCGGGCCCCCGGACAACACCGGGGAGATGTTTTTT
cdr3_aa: CASSIGPPDNTGEMFF

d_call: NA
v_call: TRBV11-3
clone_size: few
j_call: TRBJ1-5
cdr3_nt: TGTGCCAGCAGCCCCCTCGACAGACCCGCGGATCAGCCCCAGCATTTT
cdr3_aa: CASSPLDRPADQPQHF

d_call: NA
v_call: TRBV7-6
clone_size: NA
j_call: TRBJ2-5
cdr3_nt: TGTGCCAGCGGCCAAGGGGCGGGGCCCGGGGAGACCCAGTACTTC
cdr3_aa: CASGQGAGPGETQYF

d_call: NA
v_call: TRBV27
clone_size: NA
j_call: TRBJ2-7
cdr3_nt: TGTGCCAGCAAGGACTCAGGGCCAGCCTACGAGCAGTACTTC
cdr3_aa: CASKDSGPAYEQYF

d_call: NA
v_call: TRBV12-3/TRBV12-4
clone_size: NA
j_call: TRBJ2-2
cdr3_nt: TGTGCCAGCAGCTTTCTATCGACAGCGCCGAACACCGGGGAGCTGTTTTTT
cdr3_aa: CASSFLSTAPNTGELFF

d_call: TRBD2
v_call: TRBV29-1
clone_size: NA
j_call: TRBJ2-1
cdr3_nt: TGCAGCGTTGGAGGGGGGACTAGCGGGTTTCCCTCCTACAATGAGCAGTTCTTC
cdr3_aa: CSVGGGTSGFPSYNEQFF

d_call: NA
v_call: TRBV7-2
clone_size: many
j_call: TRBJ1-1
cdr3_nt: TGTGCCAGCAGCGAAGAAGGAGCGAACACTGAAGCTTTCTTT
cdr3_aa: CASSEEGANTEAFF

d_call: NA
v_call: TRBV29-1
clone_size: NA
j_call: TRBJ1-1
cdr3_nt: TGCAGCGTTCTTACAGGTTCGAACACTGAAGCTTTCTTT
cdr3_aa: CSVLTGSNTEAFF

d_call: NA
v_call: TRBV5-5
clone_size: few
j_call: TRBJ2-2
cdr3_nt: TGTGCCAGCAGCTCAGGGGCATCAGGGGAGCTGTTTTTT
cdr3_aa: CASSSGASGELFF

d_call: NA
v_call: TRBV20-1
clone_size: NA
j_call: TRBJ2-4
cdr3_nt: TGCAGTGCTCCAACCCTAGACAGGTTGTTAGACATTCAGTACTTC
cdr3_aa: CSAPTLDRLLDIQYF

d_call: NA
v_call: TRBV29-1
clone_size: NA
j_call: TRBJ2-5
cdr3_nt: TGCAGCGTCAGACAAGGGAATAGGGAGACCCAGTACTTC
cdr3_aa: CSVRQGNRETQYF

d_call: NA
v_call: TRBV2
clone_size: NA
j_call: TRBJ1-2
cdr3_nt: TGTGCCAGCACCAACAGGGACGTTAGCTATGGCTACACCTTC
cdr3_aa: CASTNRDVSYGYTF

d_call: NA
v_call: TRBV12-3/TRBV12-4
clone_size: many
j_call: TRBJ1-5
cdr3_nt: TGTGCCAGCAGTTCTCCAGGGTTCAATCAGCCCCAGCATTTT
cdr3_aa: CASSSPGFNQPQHF

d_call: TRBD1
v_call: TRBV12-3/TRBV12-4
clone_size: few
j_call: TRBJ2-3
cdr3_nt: TGTGCCAGCAGTCCGACAGGGGGTGTTTTAGATACGCAGTATTTT
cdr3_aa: CASSPTGGVLDTQYF

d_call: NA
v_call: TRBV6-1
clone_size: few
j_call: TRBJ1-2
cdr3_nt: TGTGCCAGCAGTGACCGTTTCCCTCGAGGGTCGCACTATGGCTACACCTTC
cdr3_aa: CASSDRFPRGSHYGYTF

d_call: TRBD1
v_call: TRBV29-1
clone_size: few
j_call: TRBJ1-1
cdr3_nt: TGCAGCGTTGAAGGGACAGGGGGCAGAACTGAAGCTTTCTTT
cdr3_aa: CSVEGTGGRTEAFF

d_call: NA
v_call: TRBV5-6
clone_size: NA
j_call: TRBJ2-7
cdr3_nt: TGTGCCAGCAGCTCTGGGAATGGGAACGAGCAGTACTTC
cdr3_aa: CASSSGNGNEQYF

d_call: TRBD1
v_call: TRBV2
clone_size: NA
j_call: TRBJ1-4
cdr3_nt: TGTGCCAGCAGCGATCCGGGACAGCCGGCAACTAATGAAAAACTGTTTTTT
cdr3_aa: CASSDPGQPATNEKLFF

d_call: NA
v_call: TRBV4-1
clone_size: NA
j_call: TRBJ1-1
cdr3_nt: TGCGCCAGCAGCCAACTGGTAGGGAACACTGAAGCTTTCTTT
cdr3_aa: CASSQLVGNTEAFF

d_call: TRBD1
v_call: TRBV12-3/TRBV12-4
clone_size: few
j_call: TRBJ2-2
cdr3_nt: TGTGCCAGCAGTCCCTCGGACAGGGGGAACACCGGGGAGCTGTTTTTT
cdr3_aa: CASSPSDRGNTGELFF

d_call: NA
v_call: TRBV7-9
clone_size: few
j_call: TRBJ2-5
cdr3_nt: TGTGCCAGCAGCTTAGATGCCGGGCAACAAGAGACCCAGTACTTC
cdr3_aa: CASSLDAGQQETQYF

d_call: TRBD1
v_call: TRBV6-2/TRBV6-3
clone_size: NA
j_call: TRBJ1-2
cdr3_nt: TGTGCCAGCAGTTCACGACAGGGGGTTTATGGCTACACCTTC
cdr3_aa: CASSSRQGVYGYTF

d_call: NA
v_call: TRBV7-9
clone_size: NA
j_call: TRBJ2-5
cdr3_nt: TGTGCCAGCAGCGTGAATGGCGGGGAAACCCAAGAGACCCAGTACTTC
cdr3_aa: CASSVNGGETQETQYF

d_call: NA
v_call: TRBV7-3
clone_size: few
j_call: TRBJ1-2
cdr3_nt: TGTGCCAGCAGCTCCGCGACAGCCCGGAAATCCTATGGCTACACCTTC
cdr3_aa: CASSSATARKSYGYTF

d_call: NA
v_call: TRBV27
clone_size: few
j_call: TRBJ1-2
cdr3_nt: TGTGCCAGCATCGGAGGGAATGGCTACACCTTC
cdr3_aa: CASIGGNGYTF

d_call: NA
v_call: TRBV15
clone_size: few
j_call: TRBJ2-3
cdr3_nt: TGTGCCACCAGCAGAGAGAGGGGTGAAGATACGCAGTATTTT
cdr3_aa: CATSRERGEDTQYF

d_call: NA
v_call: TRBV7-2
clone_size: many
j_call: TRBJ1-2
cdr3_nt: TGTGCCAGCAGTCGGACGGGCGGCGGTCGCTACACCTTC
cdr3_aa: CASSRTGGGRYTF

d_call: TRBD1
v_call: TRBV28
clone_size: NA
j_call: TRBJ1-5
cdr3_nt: TGTGCCAGCAGTTTAAGGGGACAGAATCAGCCCCAGCATTTT
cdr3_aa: CASSLRGQNQPQHF

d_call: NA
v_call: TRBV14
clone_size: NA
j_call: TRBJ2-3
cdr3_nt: TGTGCCAGCAGCCAAGAGTTGGAGGGCCTCCGAGATACGCAGTATTTT
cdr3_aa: CASSQELEGLRDTQYF

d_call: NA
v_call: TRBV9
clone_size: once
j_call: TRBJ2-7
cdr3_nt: TGTGCCAGCAGCTTAGACGGATTTTCCTACGAGCAGTACTTC
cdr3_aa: CASSLDGFSYEQYF